One TCR beta chain is described in this entry. It lacks a known antigen. No clone much larger than this one lies a single base away; base qualities are absent. In total, 666 healthy bone marrow donors made up the cohort. At the time of sampling, all cohort members were nominally healthy, though unrecorded immune exposures were likely present. The donor tested CMV seropositive and was one of the 289 seropositive cohort members. Every donor gave a peripheral blood sample, and the peripheral blood mononuclear cells from that sample were used for TCR beta sequencing. The Qiagen DNeasy Blood Extraction Kit was used to extract genomic DNA from the blood cell samples. Library construction relied on the immunoSEQ multiplex PCR assay. For the multiplex PCR, a mixture combining 60 forward primers for TCR Vbeta segments and 13 reverse primers for TCR Jbeta segments was used. A multiplex PCR assay on genomic DNA amplified the CDR3 region of rearranged TCR beta genes. On the Illumina HiSeq System, the amplified TCR beta libraries were sequenced as 87-base-pair reads. Per the authors' processing: A later analysis tallied around 80 million unique TCR beta chains across the 640 or so repertoires, and approximately 12 million of those chains were shared by two or more donors. To remove PCR and sequencing errors, raw reads were error-corrected and collapsed into unique sequences using a nearest-neighbor algorithm that merged closely related sequences. Alignment of CDR3 sequences to IMGT reference sequences was used to assign V, D and J gene segments. For a sequence to be retained, a match of at least six nucleotides was required to both a V gene segment and a J gene segment. A rearrangement counted as productive if the CDR3 had no stop codons and remained in frame with V and J, and every other rearrangement counted as non-productive. Following IMGT convention, CDR3 was defined as the stretch from the second conserved V-encoded cysteine up to the conserved J-encoded phenylalanine. The earlier analysis of some 550 of the donors excluded any sequence lacking an unambiguous match to a single V gene segment. In an earlier analysis of several hundred of the donors, V segments were called functional above 56.7% productive rearrangements and were called segregating when the between-donor standard deviation exceeded 5%. A statistical classification framework was built for diagnosing cytomegalovirus status from the catalog of TCR beta chain sequences. In a later analysis, V and J genes were assigned by comparing TCR nucleotide sequences against IMGT/GENE-DB human TR gene sequences. The TCRdist pipeline was used in a later analysis to assign CDR3 sequences and most-parsimonious VDJ recombination scenarios. In a later analysis, every TCR beta chain was defined by the combination of its CDR3 amino acid sequence and its V-gene family, and reads without a unique V-gene family were dropped. As a way to deal with suspected cross-contamination and a sequencing artifact, a later analysis dropped approximately 570 nucleotide sequences that were highly shared and had low generation probability. In a later analysis, a clonal expansion index was calculated for each public chain from normalized within-repertoire ranks of inferred template counts. A later analysis computed generation probabilities with a VDJ recombination model fitted to out-of-frame rearrangements, and checked the results against IGoR. In a later analysis, hypergeometric tests were used to score TCR-TCR, TCR-HLA and TCR-CMV co-occurrence, with a repertoire-size bias correction applied to TCR pairs. To estimate false discovery rates, a later analysis permuted the HLA or CMV assignments 20 times. In a later analysis, co-occurring TCRs were grouped with DBSCAN, and TCRdist sequence similarity was added when clustering was performed within HLA-allele-positive subsets. Repertoires with fewer than 30,000 or more than 120,000 public chains were left out of co-occurrence clustering, as were about 5 repertoires with anomalous nucleotide sharing. Here the immuneACCESS table is served through TCRdb, limited to in-frame sequences with V and J called. Missing clones are a known gap in these copies; in checked studies unresolved V genes cover under half, and the rest lacks a known reason. V, J and clone size were drawn from that table, and D and trimming were deduced from the DNA. The table for this sample lists 65,000 to 95,000 clones; 78% of them were counted only once. Nearly 2.5% of the sample goes to the ten largest clones.

This sample was taken from a study of cytomegalovirus exposure and HLA in healthy donors (dated by TCRdb to 2017 to 2019). At the level of the whole study: In an earlier analysis of roughly 500 of the donors, about 270 Gb of sequence data and some 100 million unique TCR beta sequences from approximately 180 million T cells were reported. About five DR-DQ haplotypes were handled as single units for association and clustering, since linkage in the cohort was strong. HLA typing covered class I and class II loci at four-digit resolution. To predict cytomegalovirus infection status, the study combined high-throughput TCR immunosequencing, statistical association of individual TCRs with disease status, and machine learning. The study aimed to test whether cataloging public T cell receptors could reveal signatures of past pathogen exposure. The number of typed donors differed by locus: about 629-630 for A, B, C, DRB1 and DQB1; 500 to 550 for DQA1; about 600 for DPA1; and about 450 for DPB1. A later genetic analysis used genome-wide SNP genotypes for 398 of the 666 donors, treating that subset as a discovery cohort. Among roughly 400 genotyped donors of the cohort, an average of around 250,000 unique TCR beta nucleotide sequences was sequenced per donor, of which 15% to 20% were non-productive. Among the approximately 420 genotyped donors, around 81% belonged to the genetic ancestry cluster associated with self-reported Caucasian donors. An early release that covered approximately 600 HLA-typed donors contained 300 to 350 gigabases of sequencing data and approximately 85 million unique TCR sequences. In the later analysis, no new phenotypic data were used to find candidate immune exposures; instead, reliance was placed on TCR beta sequences and their occurrence across donors. The T cell repertoires of several hundred subjects were profiled by immunosequencing and related to cytomegalovirus serostatus. Donor age, sex, ethnicity and CMV serostatus were collected together with the repertoire data. All discovery cohort repertoires had been generated on a single sequencing platform. A separate validation cohort of some 130 different subjects was used in addition to the roughly 720-subject first cohort. In a later analysis, previously published TCR beta repertoires from 670 or so donors were re-analyzed and high-resolution HLA genotyping was added so that TCR occurrence patterns could be studied. To decide whether each TCR beta V gene segment behaved as functional or pseudogenic, an earlier analysis of some 540 of the donors relied on high-throughput TCR beta sequencing.

The CDR3 covers 15 residues, taking in both the cysteine and the phenylalanine. The retained sequence is limited to the CDR3, 45 bases, with the frame set at the first base. Trimming leaves V shorter by 4 bases and J shorter by 3 bases, with the junction holding 4 bases beyond the gene matches. In the germline V gene, CDR1 corresponds to MNHEY and CDR2 to SVGAGI. Here is what the overall study found, with its caveats: Compared with the roughly 670-donor mean, donors in an Asian-associated ancestry cluster had fewer N-insertions in productive TCRs, according to a later genetic analysis. Approximately 18 rarely observed V segments, including chromosome 9 orphons, were excluded from the earlier analysis of a few hundred of the donors because counts were too low. The authors suggested that the approach could potentially be generalized to other disease states and immunological phenotypes. When HLA alleles, especially DR and DQ, strongly co-occurred, TCR associations were difficult to assign to individual alleles. Linkage disequilibrium might explain the correlated functional status among segregating V segments, but an unknown experimental factor could not be excluded. The only immune exposure information available for the cohort was CMV serostatus. In vitro tests confirmed that a few of the cytomegalovirus-associated TCR beta chains recognize cytomegalovirus antigens. Most TCR sequences were seen in very few donors, while some public TCRs were found in many individuals. Compared with equally common non-associated chains, HLA-associated TCR beta chains in a later analysis were more clonally expanded and had lower generation probabilities. A total of some 180 TCR beta chains were listed by the study as associated with cytomegalovirus. Only TCR beta chains were sequenced in this cohort, and the absence of alpha or paired-chain data limited detectable features. In an earlier analysis of 587 of the donors, most TCR beta V segments appeared in productive rearrangements about 87% or about 30% of the time, broadly matching IMGT annotations. The classifier was reported to diagnose cytomegalovirus status with high specificity and sensitivity in both the original cohort and the validation cohort. Specific HLA alleles were associated with 15,000 to 20,000 TCR beta sequences at a false discovery rate of 0.05 in a later analysis. The sequencing pipeline was judged likely to have produced a cluster of highly shared sequence variants as a technical artifact. An association between a missense DCLRE1C variant and V-gene and J-gene trimming of TCR beta chains was found in a later genetic analysis and replicated in an independent cohort. The presence/absence analyses assumed that sequencing depth was roughly uniform across donors, and that assumption may not be true. A later analysis found that TCR association rates varied across HLA loci, with DRB1 alleles showing the most associated TCRs and HLA-C alleles the fewest. A further reported finding was that TCR beta sequences accurately predicted the HLA-A and HLA-B alleles for most subjects in the first cohort. HLA typing was unavailable for some donors at each locus, so association tests used only the typed subset. A later analysis found that most CMV-associated TCR beta chains appeared HLA-restricted, with HLA associations seemingly driven largely by CMV exposure. Some IMGT-functional V segments, including TRBV6-2 and TRBV6-3, could not be told apart with the 87-base-pair reads, so those segments were excluded. According to a later analysis, parvovirus B19, influenza, CMV and Epstein-Barr virus appeared linked to several top co-occurrence clusters.

The specimen sequenced was PBMCs. The sequence was collected from a male donor in good health and CMV-seropositive. The rearrangement combines TRBV6-5 with TRBJ2-1; 9 bases in the junction line up with TRBD1. The nucleotide sequence reads as follows: TGTGCCAGCAGTTTCGGGACAGGGCGCTACAATGAGCAGTTCTTC. This translates into CASSFGTGRYNEQFF.